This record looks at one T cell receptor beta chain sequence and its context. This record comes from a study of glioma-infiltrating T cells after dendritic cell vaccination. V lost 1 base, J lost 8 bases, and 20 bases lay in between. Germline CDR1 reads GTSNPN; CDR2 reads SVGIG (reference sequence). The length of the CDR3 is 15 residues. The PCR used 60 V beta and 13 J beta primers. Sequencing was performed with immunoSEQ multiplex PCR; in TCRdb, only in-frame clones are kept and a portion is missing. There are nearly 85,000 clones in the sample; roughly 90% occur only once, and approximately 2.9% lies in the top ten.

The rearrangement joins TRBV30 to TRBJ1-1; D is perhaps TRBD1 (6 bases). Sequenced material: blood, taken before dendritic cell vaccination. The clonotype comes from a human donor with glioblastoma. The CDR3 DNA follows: TGTGCCTGGAGTGAGCTTAGGACAGTTCAGGGGGAAGCTTTCTTT. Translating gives CAWSELRTVQGEAFF.